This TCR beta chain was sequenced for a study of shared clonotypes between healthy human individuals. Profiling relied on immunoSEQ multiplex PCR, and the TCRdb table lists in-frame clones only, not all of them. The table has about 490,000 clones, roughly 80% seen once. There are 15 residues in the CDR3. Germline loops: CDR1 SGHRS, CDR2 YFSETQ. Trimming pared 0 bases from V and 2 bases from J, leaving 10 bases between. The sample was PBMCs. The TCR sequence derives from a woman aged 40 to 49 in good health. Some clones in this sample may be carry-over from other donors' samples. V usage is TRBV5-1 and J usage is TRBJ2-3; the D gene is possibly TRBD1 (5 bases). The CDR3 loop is CASSLGQLTTDTQYF. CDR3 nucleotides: TGCGCCAGCAGCTTGGGACAGCTAACCACAGATACGCAGTATTTT. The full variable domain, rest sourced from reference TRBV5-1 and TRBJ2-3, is KAGVTQTPRYLIKTRGQQVTLSCSPISGHRSVSWYQQTPGQGLQFLFEYFSETQRNKGNFPGRFSGRQFSNSRSEMNVSTLELGDSALYLCASSLGQLTTDTQYFGPGTRLTVL.